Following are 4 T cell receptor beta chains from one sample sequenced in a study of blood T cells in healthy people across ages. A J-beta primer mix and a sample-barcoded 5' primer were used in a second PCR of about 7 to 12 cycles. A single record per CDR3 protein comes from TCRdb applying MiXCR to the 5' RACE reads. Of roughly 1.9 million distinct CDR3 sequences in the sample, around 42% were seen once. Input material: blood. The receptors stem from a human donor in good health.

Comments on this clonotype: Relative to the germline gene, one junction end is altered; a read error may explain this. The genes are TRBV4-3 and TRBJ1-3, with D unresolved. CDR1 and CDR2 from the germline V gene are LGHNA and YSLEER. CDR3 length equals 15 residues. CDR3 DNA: TGCGTCAGCAGCCAAGAAGGGCACTCTGGAAACACCATATATTTT. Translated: CVSSQEGHSGNTIYF.

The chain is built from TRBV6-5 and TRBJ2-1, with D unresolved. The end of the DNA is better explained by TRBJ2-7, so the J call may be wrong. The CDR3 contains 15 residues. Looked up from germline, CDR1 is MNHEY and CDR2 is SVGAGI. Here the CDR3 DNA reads TGTGCCAGCAGCCCTAGATCCAGCTCCTACAATGAGCAGTACTTC. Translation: CASSPRSSSYNEQYF.

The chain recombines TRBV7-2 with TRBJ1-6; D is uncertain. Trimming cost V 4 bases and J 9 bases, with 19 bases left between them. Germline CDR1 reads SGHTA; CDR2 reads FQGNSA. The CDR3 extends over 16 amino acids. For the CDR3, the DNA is TGTGCCAGCAGCTCATTCGCCCGGGGAGGTGGTTCACCCCTCCACTTT. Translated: CASSSFARGGGSPLHF.

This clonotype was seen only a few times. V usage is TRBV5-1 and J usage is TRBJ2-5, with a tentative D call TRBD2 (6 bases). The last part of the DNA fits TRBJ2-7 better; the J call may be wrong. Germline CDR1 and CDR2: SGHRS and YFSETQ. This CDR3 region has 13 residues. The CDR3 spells CASSFGGMDEQYF. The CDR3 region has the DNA TGCGCCAGCAGCTTCGGGGGAATGGACGAGCAGTACTTC.